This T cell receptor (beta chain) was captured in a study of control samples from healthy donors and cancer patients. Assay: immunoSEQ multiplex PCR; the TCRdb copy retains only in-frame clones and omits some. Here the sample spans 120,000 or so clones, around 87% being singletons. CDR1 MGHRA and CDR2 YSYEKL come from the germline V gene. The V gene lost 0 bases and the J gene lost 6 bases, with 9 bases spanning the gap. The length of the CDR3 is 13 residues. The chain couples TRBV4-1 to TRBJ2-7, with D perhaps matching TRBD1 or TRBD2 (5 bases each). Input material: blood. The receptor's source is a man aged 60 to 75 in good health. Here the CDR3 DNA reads TGCGCCAGCAGCCAAGAAGGGGCGGGCGAGCAGTACTTC. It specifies CASSQEGAGEQYF.